The present entry profiles one T cell receptor (beta chain) with its context. This may arise from a read error, as a much more abundant clone is one base away. The data derive from a study of T cells after yellow fever vaccination. The CDR3 spans 16 residues. Trimming shortened V by 0 bases and J by 4 bases, and 16 bases separated the two germline ends. MiXCR, run by TCRdb on the 5' RACE reads, gives a single entry per CDR3 protein. In the table there are 100,000 to 150,000 distinct CDR3 sequences, 7.4% of which are singletons. The sequencing used CD4+ T cells sorted from PBMCs, collected 9 to 11 days after the first yellow fever vaccination. This clonotype originated in a man aged 18 to 30 who received the YFV17D yellow fever vaccine. V is TRBV12-3 or TRBV12-4 and J is TRBJ2-7; D uncertain. In DNA, the CDR3 is TGTGCCAGCAGTTTAGCGCCTGGGTATAGCCAATACGAGCAGTACTTC. It translates to CASSLAPGYSQYEQYF.